These 18 T cell receptor beta chains came from one sample sequenced in a study of T-cell reconstitution after alpha-beta-depleted transplantation in children. Unique molecular identifiers tagged the TCRbeta library. One entry per CDR3 protein, called by TCRdb with MiXCR from the PCR reads. This sample has some 220,000 distinct CDR3 sequences, with under 13% found just once. The specimen was PBMCs, collected before TCRalphabeta/CD19-depleted stem cell transplant. Receptors originate from a child under two years old with acute myeloid leukemia, due to receive a stem cell transplant.

This clonotype has a count of ten or more. This sequence joins TRBV18 and TRBJ1-5; 8 nucleotides match TRBD1. The germline V gene has CDR1 KGHSH and CDR2 LQKENI. The CDR3 is made up of 16 amino acids. The V and J ends lost 3 bases and 9 bases, in that order; junction bases with no gene match: 13. Written as DNA, the CDR3 is TGTGCCAGCTCACCGCCTGAAACAGGGGGGAGCGGGCCCCAGCATTTT. The encoded protein is CASSPPETGGSGPQHF.

At least ten counts were recorded for this clonotype. The V gene is TRBV6-1, the J gene TRBJ1-6, with 8 positions matching TRBD1. This CDR3 has 16 residues. The germline gives CDR1 MNHNS, CDR2 SASEGT. V dropped 5 bases and J dropped 2; count of bases not matched to a gene: 5. The CDR3 sequence: CASSPTGGTYNSPLHF. CDR3 nucleotides: TGTGCCAGCAGTCCAACAGGGGGAACCTATAATTCACCCCTCCACTTT.

This clonotype has at least ten counts. The chain links TRBV28 to TRBJ2-7, with D perhaps TRBD2 (5 bases). The germline V gene encodes CDR1 MDHEN and CDR2 SYDVKM. The CDR3 spans 11 residues. V shed 4 bases and J shed 6 bases, with 7 bases lying between them. The CDR3 DNA sequence: TGTGCCAGCAGTTCGGGGTCCGAGCAGTACTTC. Translating it yields CASSSGSEQYF.

This clonotype was detected a few times. The V gene is TRBV10-1, the J gene TRBJ2-2; 9 bases line up with TRBD2. The V and J ends lost 3 bases and 4 bases, in that order; junction bases with no gene match: 6. CDR1 is WNHNN, CDR2 SYGVQD, per germline (reference sequence). This CDR3 has 16 residues. CDR3 sequence: CASSEGSGSSTGELFF. The CDR3, as DNA: TGCGCCAGCAGTGAAGGTAGCGGGAGTTCCACCGGGGAGCTGTTTTTT.

At least ten counts were recorded for this clonotype. The chain recombines TRBV27 with TRBJ1-6; 9 nucleotides match TRBD1. Germline CDR1 is MNHEY and CDR2 is SMNVEV (reference sequence). This CDR3 has 15 amino acids. Unmatched junction bases numbered 6, after V lost 5 bases and J lost 7 bases. The CDR3 region is CASSPMTGGNSPLHF. CDR3 in DNA: TGTGCCAGCAGTCCCATGACAGGGGGAAATTCACCCCTCCACTTT.

The table lists this clonotype with many counts. The J gene is TRBJ1-3, the V gene TRBV11-2, with D perhaps TRBD1 (5 bases). From germline, CDR1 is SGHAT and CDR2 FQNNGV. V dropped 5 bases and J dropped 0 bases, with 11 bases sitting between them. The CDR3 spans 15 residues. CDR3: CASSRDRYSGNTIYF. As DNA, the CDR3 is TGTGCCAGCAGCCGGGACCGATACTCTGGAAACACCATATATTTT.

In this sample, this clonotype turned up many times. The rearrangement joins TRBV6-4 to TRBJ1-1; D unresolved. This CDR3 comprises 14 residues. Trimming removed 2 bases at V and 5 bases at J, with 12 bases between. CDR1 is MRHNA, CDR2 SNTAGT, per germline. The DNA for the CDR3 is TGTGCCAGCAGTGACCAACCGGACTCAACTGAAGCTTTCTTT. This codes for CASSDQPDSTEAFF.

This clonotype has ten or more counts. This rearrangement joins TRBV7-8 to TRBJ2-5; 15 bases agree with TRBD2. Germline V gene data show CDR1 as SGHVS and CDR2 as FQNEAQ. After removal of 5 bases from V and 4 bases from J, the junction contained 11 bases not matched to a gene. The CDR3 length is 18 residues. The CDR3 region is CASSSGTSGRWVGETQYF. In DNA, the CDR3 is TGTGCCAGCAGCAGCGGGACTAGCGGGAGGTGGGTTGGAGAGACCCAGTACTTC.

This clonotype was counted many times. This chain uses TRBV18 with TRBJ2-1; no clear D. The CDR3 has 15 residues. Between the trimmed V and J ends, which lost 3 bases and 7 bases, there was a span of 16 bases. Per the germline V gene, CDR1 is KGHSH and CDR2 is LQKENI. CDR3 loop: CASSPPGLSRNEQFF. The CDR3 DNA sequence: TGTGCCAGCTCACCCCCGGGTCTTTCGAGGAATGAGCAGTTCTTC.

This clonotype has a count of ten or more. The CDR3, as DNA: TGCAGTGCTAGGCCGGGACAGGGAAACCAAGAGACCCAGTACTTC. Its translation is CSARPGQGNQETQYF. The J gene is TRBJ2-5, the V gene TRBV20-1; 9 bases fit TRBD1. Germline V lookup: CDR1 DFQATT, CDR2 SNEGSKA (reference sequence). V shed 3 bases, J shed 0 bases, and the junction held 5 bases outside the gene matches. The CDR3 consists of 15 residues.

This clonotype has at least ten counts. This rearrangement joins TRBV5-1 to TRBJ2-2; 15 bases map to TRBD2. The CDR3 runs 20 residues. With 0 bases clipped from V and 0 bases from J, the junction kept 6 bases outside the gene matches. Germline V gene lookup returns CDR1 SGHRS and CDR2 YFSETQ. CDR3 sequence reads: CASSLAPGTSGGPNTGELFF. In DNA, the CDR3 is TGCGCCAGCAGCTTGGCTCCCGGGACTAGCGGGGGGCCGAACACCGGGGAGCTGTTTTTT.

This clonotype was detected ten times or more. This rearrangement joins TRBV29-1 to TRBJ2-1; D unclear. CDR1 is SQVTM, CDR2 ANQGSEA, per germline. Trimming took off 4 bases at V and 5 bases at J, with 12 bases between the two ends. The CDR3 has 13 residues. This chain's CDR3 is CSVAQVSHNEQFF. The CDR3 DNA is TGCAGCGTTGCTCAGGTGTCCCACAATGAGCAGTTCTTC.

About this clonotype itself: A much larger clone differs by one base, so this may be a read error. CDR3 residues: CSARDLAGDTGELFF. DNA for the CDR3: TGCAGTGCTAGAGATCTAGCGGGGGACACCGGGGAGCTGTTTTTT. The V and J genes are TRBV20-1 and TRBJ2-2; 10 bases line up with TRBD2. Germline assignment: CDR1 DFQATT and CDR2 SNEGSKA (reference sequence). CDR3 size: 15 residues. Trimming removed 0 bases from V and 3 bases from J; junction bases left unmatched: 1.

There are many counts of this clonotype. V and J are TRBV5-1 and TRBJ2-7, with D unclear. Looked up from germline, CDR1 is SGHRS and CDR2 is YFSETQ. CDR3 length: 15 residues. V dropped 0 bases and J dropped 0 bases, with 10 bases sitting between them. The CDR3 DNA reads as TGCGCCAGCAGCTTGGTGGGTCGGAACTCCTACGAGCAGTACTTC. Translation gives CASSLVGRNSYEQYF.

This clonotype was seen repeatedly, ten times or more. The chain employs TRBV5-1 and TRBJ2-7; D remains unclear. V was shortened by 7 bases and J by 0 bases, with 8 bases between the two germline ends. CDR1 is SGHRS and CDR2 is YFSETQ in the germline V gene. CDR3 length: 12 amino acids. CDR3 region: CASGYNSYEQYF. Written as DNA, the CDR3 is TGCGCCAGCGGCTACAACTCCTACGAGCAGTACTTC.

This clonotype was detected many times. The chain joins TRBV4-2 to TRBJ1-5; TRBD1 agrees at 9 bases. The V gene end was trimmed by 5 bases and the J gene end by 3 bases; junction bases not matched to a gene: 8. The germline gives CDR1 LGHNA, CDR2 YNFKEQ. The CDR3 runs 16 residues. CDR3 sequence (DNA): TGTGCCAGCAGCAGTCCGGGACAGGGTTCCAATCAGCCCCAGCATTTT. Its translation: CASSSPGQGSNQPQHF.

This clonotype has ten or more counts. V gene TRBV28 combines with J gene TRBJ2-3; D gene uncertain. CDR1 MDHEN and CDR2 SYDVKM come from the germline V gene. CDR3 size: 11 residues. Trimming took 4 bases from V and 6 from J, leaving 5 bases between them. CDR3 DNA: TGTGCCAGCAGTTCCGCCGATACGCAGTATTTT. Amino acids: CASSSADTQYF. Complete variable domain (other parts from reference TRBV28 and TRBJ2-3): DVKVTQSSRYLVKRTGEKVFLECVQDMDHENMFWYRQDPGLGLRLIYFSYDVKMKEKGDIPEGYSVSREKKERFSLILESASTNQTSMYLCASSSADTQYFGPGTRLTVL.

Ten or more counts support this clonotype. The chain is built from TRBV10-3 and TRBJ2-4, with D perhaps matching TRBD1 (5 bases). Trimming removed 4 bases from V and 3 bases from J, with 7 bases in between. This CDR3 is built from 13 residues. The germline V gene has CDR1 ENHRY and CDR2 SYGVKD. CDR3 coding DNA: TGTGCCATCAGTGGGACAAACAAAAACATTCAGTACTTC. It yields the protein CAISGTNKNIQYF.